The present entry profiles one T cell receptor beta chain with its context. The table lists this clonotype with a few counts. Its antigen specificity is not known. No much larger clone exists at a distance of one base, and base qualities are not known. The TCR beta CDR3 regions were amplified from RNA transcripts. A first-round RT-PCR of the TCR CDR3 used the HTBI primer set with the Qiagen OneStep RT-PCR kit. A second multiplex PCR round built the libraries, followed by size selection and purification. Libraries were sequenced paired-end with 100 bp reads on an Illumina HiSeq2000. In the authors' own workflow: Raw data were processed with SOAPnuke, discarding reads with adapters, uncalled bases, mean Phred below 15, or no exact constant-primer or identifier match. COPE v1.2.5 was used to merge the high-quality paired reads, and each unique nucleotide sequence was defined as a clonotype. MiTCR v1.1 was used to align clonotypes to the IMGT TRBV, TRBD and TRBJ reference segments. The analysis included only V-J combinations with a frequency above 0.0001, which together covered more than 98% of the repertoires. The TCS score was defined as F50 (clonal expansion) divided by E x V (chaos), with BLOSUM62-based TCRdist calculated between CDR3 peptides within each V-J. Welch's t-statistics and random forest reduced around 520 V-J features to around 14, which were used in a naive Bayes classifier (R e1071). The public sequencing data were trimmed at Q25 with fastp and processed into clonotypes with MiXCR by TCRdb, which kept only in-frame beta chains. Each record represents a unique CDR3 protein, reported with the most common genes and DNA among its rows. The V and J calls were not made by the authors but by TCRdb's processing. Counted in this sample were 300,000 to 450,000 distinct CDR3 sequences; 15% to 20% of them appeared once. The top ten hold roughly a sixth of the sample.

This sample was taken from a study of T cells in Graves' hyperthyroidism and ophthalmopathy (dated by TCRdb to between 2018 and 2021). With regard to the full study: Peripheral blood samples were taken at the time of initial diagnosis, prior to any treatment. In addition, the study compared T-cell repertoires in thyroid tissue and in blood from about 6 Graves' hyperthyroidism patients. A discovery cohort of around 100 patients, roughly 43 with Graves' ophthalmopathy and 57 with stable Graves' hyperthyroidism, was used to find distinguishing TCR V-J signatures. TCR Vbeta CDR3 sequencing of roughly 140 peripheral blood samples (over 40 ophthalmopathy, roughly 74 hyperthyroidism and some 17 progressor patients) is reported in the paper. The 95 to 100 discovery patients were randomly split 7:3 into training and test sets. Prospective prediction of ophthalmopathy was tested in an independent validation cohort consisting of some 20 hyperthyroidism patients and around 17 patients who later progressed to ophthalmopathy. After blood sampling, hyperthyroidism patients were treated with methimazole at a starting dose of 30 mg daily, and ophthalmopathy patients were treated with high-dose intravenous methylprednisolone.

General study outcomes and caveats: A 13 V-J signature model separated ophthalmopathy from stable hyperthyroidism, with 87.88% sensitivity and 81% to 83% specificity in cross-validation and 80%/75% in testing. In validation, the model predicted progression to ophthalmopathy with 65% to 71% sensitivity and 72% to 85% specificity, a median of about six months before onset. Sample size was not statistically predetermined, and blinding of investigators to group allocation was not performed. Blood samples also contained most of the expanded thyroid clonotypes (frequency above 0.001), which suggests that blood repertoires may reflect thyroid immune responses.

Moderately to severely active disease, a Clinical Activity Score of at least 3, a NOSPECS grade of at least 4, and a duration under 3 months were present in ophthalmopathy patients. Patients with uncontrolled infections, other autoimmune diseases, pregnancy or lactation were excluded. Diagnoses were based on clinical symptoms, serum thyroxine and TRAb, thyroid ultrasound and orbital computed tomography. PBMCs were separated from roughly 9.3 ml of fresh peripheral blood using Ficoll-Paque density gradient centrifugation. Trizol reagent was used to extract total RNA, and RNA quality was then checked on an Agilent 2100 Bioanalyzer. The clonotype comes from a woman in her 40s with Graves' ophthalmopathy. Sequencing used blood.

The nucleotides are TGTGCCAGCAGCTTAGCGGGACGGTCGTCCTCTGGGGCCAACGTCCTGACTTTC. Translated, it reads CASSLAGRSSSGANVLTF. The sequence joins TRBV11-1 to TRBJ2-6, with the D call perhaps TRBD1 or TRBD2, as 5 bases match in each case. Trimming at the junction amounts to 0 bases on V and 0 bases on J, and the germline ends lie 12 bases apart. Its CDR3 holds 18 amino acids, cysteine through phenylalanine. Only CDR3 DNA remains: 54 bases, in frame from the first base. The germline V gene (reference sequence) provides CDR1 SGHAT and CDR2 FQDESV.